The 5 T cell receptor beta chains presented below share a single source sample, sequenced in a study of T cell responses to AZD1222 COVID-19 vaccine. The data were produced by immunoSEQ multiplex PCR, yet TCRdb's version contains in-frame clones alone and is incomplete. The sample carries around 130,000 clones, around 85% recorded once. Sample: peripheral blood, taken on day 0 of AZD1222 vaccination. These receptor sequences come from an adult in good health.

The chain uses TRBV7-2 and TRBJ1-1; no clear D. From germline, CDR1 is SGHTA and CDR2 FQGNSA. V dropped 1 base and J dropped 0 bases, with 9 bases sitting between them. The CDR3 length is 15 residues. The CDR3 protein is CASSLGAAMNTEAFF. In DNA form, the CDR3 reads TGTGCCAGCAGCTTAGGGGCAGCCATGAACACTGAAGCTTTCTTT.

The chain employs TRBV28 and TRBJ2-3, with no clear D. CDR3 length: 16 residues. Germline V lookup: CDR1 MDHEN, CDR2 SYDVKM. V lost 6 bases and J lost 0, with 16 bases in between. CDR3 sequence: CASRISSPASTDTQYF. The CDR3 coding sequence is TGTGCCAGCAGAATTTCCTCCCCCGCCAGCACAGATACGCAGTATTTT.

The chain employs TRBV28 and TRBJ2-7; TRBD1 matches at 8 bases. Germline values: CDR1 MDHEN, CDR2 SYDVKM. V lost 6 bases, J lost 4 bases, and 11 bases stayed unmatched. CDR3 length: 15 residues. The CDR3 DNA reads TGTGCCAGCAGCGTACCGGGACAGGTGAAATACGAGCAGTACTTC. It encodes CASSVPGQVKYEQYF.

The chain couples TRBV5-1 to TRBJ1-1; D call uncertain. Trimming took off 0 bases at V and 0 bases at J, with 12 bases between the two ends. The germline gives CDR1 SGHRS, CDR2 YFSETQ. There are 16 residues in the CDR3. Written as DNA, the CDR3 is TGCGCCAGCAGCTTGGCCCAGGTAATCATGAACACTGAAGCTTTCTTT. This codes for CASSLAQVIMNTEAFF.

CDR3 in DNA: TGTGCCTGGACTAGCGGGGGCCCATGGGAAGATACGCAGTATTTT. Its protein is CAWTSGGPWEDTQYF. The chain carries TRBV30 and TRBJ2-3; the match to TRBD2 covers 10 bases. The CDR3 consists of 15 residues. V gave up 4 bases and J gave up 5 bases; unmatched junction bases: 9. Germline V lookup: CDR1 GTSNPN, CDR2 SVGIG (reference sequence).